This is a list of T cell receptor beta chains from one sample in a study of beta chain features in type 1 diabetes. TCRdb keeps only in-frame clones here, not all; method: immunoSEQ multiplex PCR. The profile shows about 240,000 clones, roughly 13% of them singletons. The sample was naive CD4+ T cells from blood. The receptors stem from a man under 40 with type 1 diabetes. Each CDR3 is given with its conserved first and last residue. The order of the fields is D gene, V gene, clone size, J gene, CDR3 DNA, CDR3 protein. The D gene is left open where the match is weak. Clone size is given for some rows only: seen once, a few or many times, or a class if the clone is expanded.

D gene: TRBD2
V gene: TRBV7-2
clone size: -
J gene: TRBJ2-7
CDR3 DNA: TGTGCCAGCAGCCGGACTAGCGGGGACTCCTACGAGCAGTACTTC
CDR3 protein: CASSRTSGDSYEQYF

D gene: TRBD1
V gene: TRBV2
clone size: few
J gene: TRBJ2-1
CDR3 DNA: TGTGCCAGCACCCAGGGGGCAGGGGAGCAGTTCTTC
CDR3 protein: CASTQGAGEQFF

D gene: TRBD1
V gene: TRBV19
clone size: -
J gene: TRBJ2-7
CDR3 DNA: TGTGCCAGTACCCGGACAGGGAGCTCCTACGAGCAGTACTTC
CDR3 protein: CASTRTGSSYEQYF

D gene: -
V gene: TRBV27
clone size: -
J gene: TRBJ1-1
CDR3 DNA: TGTGCCAGCATGAAGTTGGGGACAACAAACACTGAAGCTTTCTTT
CDR3 protein: CASMKLGTTNTEAFF

D gene: TRBD2
V gene: TRBV7-6
clone size: -
J gene: TRBJ2-3
CDR3 DNA: TGTGCCAGCAGCCTATCCCCTAGCGGGAGGTCTCAAGATACGCAGTATTTT
CDR3 protein: CASSLSPSGRSQDTQYF

D gene: -
V gene: TRBV27
clone size: few
J gene: TRBJ1-1
CDR3 DNA: TGTGCCAGCAGTACCCAGGGAGGAAAAGCTTTCTTT
CDR3 protein: CASSTQGGKAFF

D gene: TRBD1
V gene: TRBV2
clone size: -
J gene: TRBJ1-2
CDR3 DNA: TGTGCCAGCAGGACAGGGGGGTCTGGCTACACCTTC
CDR3 protein: CASRTGGSGYTF

D gene: -
V gene: TRBV5-1
clone size: -
J gene: TRBJ2-1
CDR3 DNA: TGCGCCAGCAGCTGGACTGACAATGAGCAGTTCTTC
CDR3 protein: CASSWTDNEQFF

D gene: -
V gene: TRBV9
clone size: few
J gene: TRBJ2-1
CDR3 DNA: TGTGCCAGCAGCGTAGCCGACAATGAGCAGTTCTTC
CDR3 protein: CASSVADNEQFF

D gene: -
V gene: TRBV5-1
clone size: few
J gene: TRBJ2-1
CDR3 DNA: TGCGCCAGCAGCTTAGGTGGCTTTGGTCAACTAGAGGTCTTC
CDR3 protein: CASSLGGFGQLEVF

D gene: -
V gene: TRBV2
clone size: -
J gene: TRBJ2-4
CDR3 DNA: TGTGCCAGCAGTGAACGGATTCAGTACTTC
CDR3 protein: CASSERIQYF

D gene: TRBD1
V gene: TRBV2
clone size: few
J gene: TRBJ2-2
CDR3 DNA: TGTGCCAGCTCTTCCCGACAGGGTTCCGGGGAGCTGTTTTTT
CDR3 protein: CASSSRQGSGELFF

D gene: -
V gene: TRBV6-6
clone size: -
J gene: TRBJ2-2
CDR3 DNA: TGTGCCAGCACCCAGTCAGTCACCGGGGAGCTGTTTTTT
CDR3 protein: CASTQSVTGELFF

D gene: TRBD1
V gene: TRBV7-9
clone size: few
J gene: TRBJ1-1
CDR3 DNA: TGTGCCAGCAGCCCGCGACAGGGGCAAGCTTTCTTT
CDR3 protein: CASSPRQGQAFF

D gene: -
V gene: TRBV30
clone size: -
J gene: TRBJ2-7
CDR3 DNA: TGTGCCTGGACCCCTCAGCGGGCCCCCTACGAGCAGTACTTC
CDR3 protein: CAWTPQRAPYEQYF

D gene: TRBD1
V gene: TRBV19
clone size: -
J gene: TRBJ2-1
CDR3 DNA: TGTGCCAGTAGTGCCCGGGACAGGGTTAACAATGAGCAGTTCTTC
CDR3 protein: CASSARDRVNNEQFF

D gene: TRBD1
V gene: TRBV30
clone size: -
J gene: TRBJ1-5
CDR3 DNA: TGTGCCTGGAGGCCGGGAGGGGGCGGTCAGCCCCAGCATTTT
CDR3 protein: CAWRPGGGGQPQHF

D gene: TRBD1
V gene: TRBV7-9
clone size: few
J gene: TRBJ1-2
CDR3 DNA: TGTGCCAGCAGCTCACTCTTAGGGGGCGCGTCTGGCTACACCTTC
CDR3 protein: CASSSLLGGASGYTF

D gene: TRBD2
V gene: TRBV7-9
clone size: few
J gene: TRBJ2-5
CDR3 DNA: TGTGCCAGCAGCCCACCTCAGGACCGGGCGGGAGTGGAGACCCAGTACTTC
CDR3 protein: CASSPPQDRAGVETQYF

D gene: TRBD2
V gene: TRBV9
clone size: -
J gene: TRBJ2-7
CDR3 DNA: TGTGCCAGCAGCCCCCGGACTAGCGGGAGCTACGAGCAGTACTTC
CDR3 protein: CASSPRTSGSYEQYF

D gene: -
V gene: TRBV27
clone size: few
J gene: TRBJ1-2
CDR3 DNA: TGTGCCAGCAGTTTATCAAAGGACACGGGTGTCTATGGCTACACCTTC
CDR3 protein: CASSLSKDTGVYGYTF

D gene: TRBD2
V gene: TRBV27
clone size: few
J gene: TRBJ2-5
CDR3 DNA: TGTGCCAGCAGTTTATCGGCGGGGGTGACAGAGACCCAGTACTTC
CDR3 protein: CASSLSAGVTETQYF

D gene: -
V gene: TRBV28
clone size: -
J gene: TRBJ2-7
CDR3 DNA: TGTGCCAGCAACAGGGAGGGGGCCTACGAGCAGTACTTC
CDR3 protein: CASNREGAYEQYF

D gene: -
V gene: TRBV4-1
clone size: few
J gene: TRBJ1-1
CDR3 DNA: TGCGCCAGCAGCGACGGACATTTGAGGAACACTGAAGCTTTCTTT
CDR3 protein: CASSDGHLRNTEAFF

D gene: -
V gene: TRBV30
clone size: -
J gene: TRBJ1-3
CDR3 DNA: TGTGCCTGGGTTTACTCACAGCTATCTGGAAACACCATATATTTT
CDR3 protein: CAWVYSQLSGNTIYF

D gene: TRBD2
V gene: TRBV2
clone size: few
J gene: TRBJ2-1
CDR3 DNA: TGTGCCAGCAGTGAACTAGCGGGGGACTACAATGAGCAGTTCTTC
CDR3 protein: CASSELAGDYNEQFF

D gene: TRBD2
V gene: TRBV29-1
clone size: -
J gene: TRBJ2-5
CDR3 DNA: TGCAGCGTTTTTCTAGCGGGGGGGCCCGGGGAGACCCAGTACTTC
CDR3 protein: CSVFLAGGPGETQYF

D gene: -
V gene: TRBV29-1
clone size: few
J gene: TRBJ2-5
CDR3 DNA: TGCAGCGTTGAAGATCGGAGTTGGGAGACCCAGTACTTC
CDR3 protein: CSVEDRSWETQYF

D gene: -
V gene: TRBV5-4
clone size: -
J gene: TRBJ1-1
CDR3 DNA: TGTGCCAGCAGCTTGGGACTCAACACTGAAGCTTTCTTT
CDR3 protein: CASSLGLNTEAFF

D gene: TRBD1
V gene: TRBV11-3
clone size: -
J gene: TRBJ2-5
CDR3 DNA: TGTGCCAGCAACCCGAGACAGGGTAATAGGGAGACCCAGTACTTC
CDR3 protein: CASNPRQGNRETQYF

D gene: -
V gene: TRBV19
clone size: few
J gene: TRBJ1-5
CDR3 DNA: TGTGCCAGTAGTCCCAGTCTGGCTCAGCCCCAGCATTTT
CDR3 protein: CASSPSLAQPQHF

D gene: -
V gene: TRBV5-1
clone size: few
J gene: TRBJ1-1
CDR3 DNA: TGCGCCAGCAGCTTGGGACTGAGCACTGAAGCTTTCTTT
CDR3 protein: CASSLGLSTEAFF

D gene: TRBD1
V gene: TRBV11-3
clone size: -
J gene: TRBJ1-1
CDR3 DNA: TGTGCCAGCAGCTCGCAGGGGGCCTTGACTGAAGCTTTCTTT
CDR3 protein: CASSSQGALTEAFF

D gene: TRBD1
V gene: TRBV9
clone size: -
J gene: TRBJ2-3
CDR3 DNA: TGTGCCAGCAGCGAAGACAGGGGGAAAGGCACAGATACGCAGTATTTT
CDR3 protein: CASSEDRGKGTDTQYF

D gene: -
V gene: TRBV15
clone size: -
J gene: TRBJ1-4
CDR3 DNA: TGTGCCACCGGGGAGGGCCGCGAAAAACTGTTTTTT
CDR3 protein: CATGEGREKLFF

D gene: TRBD1
V gene: TRBV5-6
clone size: few
J gene: TRBJ1-1
CDR3 DNA: TGTGCCAGCAGCTTGGGGGCAGGGGGGACTGAAGCTTTCTTT
CDR3 protein: CASSLGAGGTEAFF

D gene: -
V gene: TRBV4-1
clone size: -
J gene: TRBJ2-1
CDR3 DNA: TGCGCCAGCAGCCAAGACTCCCCCTCCTACAATGAGCAGTTCTTC
CDR3 protein: CASSQDSPSYNEQFF

D gene: -
V gene: TRBV2
clone size: -
J gene: TRBJ2-7
CDR3 DNA: TGTGCCACGAAGACAGGCCCATACGAGCAGTACTTC
CDR3 protein: CATKTGPYEQYF

D gene: -
V gene: TRBV30
clone size: few
J gene: TRBJ1-1
CDR3 DNA: TGTGCCTGGAGTCGGGGGGTGGGGACTGAAGCTTTCTTT
CDR3 protein: CAWSRGVGTEAFF

D gene: TRBD1
V gene: TRBV4-1
clone size: few
J gene: TRBJ2-5
CDR3 DNA: TGCGCCAGCAGCAAACCGGGACAGGGGGAGACCCAGTACTTC
CDR3 protein: CASSKPGQGETQYF

D gene: TRBD1
V gene: TRBV2
clone size: few
J gene: TRBJ2-7
CDR3 DNA: TGTGCCACCCGACCGGGACAGCAATCCTACGAGCAGTACTTC
CDR3 protein: CATRPGQQSYEQYF

D gene: -
V gene: TRBV5-1
clone size: -
J gene: TRBJ2-2
CDR3 DNA: TGCGCCAGCAGCGGAGTCCTCACCGGGGAGCTGTTTTTT
CDR3 protein: CASSGVLTGELFF

D gene: -
V gene: TRBV27
clone size: -
J gene: TRBJ1-2
CDR3 DNA: TGTGCCAGCAGTTTGGAGGGGAACTATGGCTACACCTTC
CDR3 protein: CASSLEGNYGYTF

D gene: TRBD1
V gene: TRBV5-4
clone size: few
J gene: TRBJ2-5
CDR3 DNA: TGTGCCAGCAACGACAGGGCGCAAGAGACCCAGTACTTC
CDR3 protein: CASNDRAQETQYF

D gene: -
V gene: TRBV2
clone size: few
J gene: TRBJ2-1
CDR3 DNA: TGTGCCAGCAGACTCGACAACGATGAGCAGTTCTTC
CDR3 protein: CASRLDNDEQFF

D gene: -
V gene: TRBV6-6
clone size: -
J gene: TRBJ2-7
CDR3 DNA: TGTGCCAGCAGTTCGAAGGGACTCTCTACCTACGAGCAGTACTTC
CDR3 protein: CASSSKGLSTYEQYF

D gene: -
V gene: TRBV23-1
clone size: few
J gene: TRBJ2-5
CDR3 DNA: TGCGCCAGCAGTCAACCGGGACTTACCTGGAACCAAGAGACCCAGTACTTC
CDR3 protein: CASSQPGLTWNQETQYF

D gene: TRBD1
V gene: TRBV25-1
clone size: few
J gene: TRBJ2-1
CDR3 DNA: TGTGCCAGCAACTCCGGGACAGGGGCCTACAATGAGCAGTTCTTC
CDR3 protein: CASNSGTGAYNEQFF

D gene: TRBD2
V gene: TRBV11-2
clone size: -
J gene: TRBJ2-3
CDR3 DNA: TGTGCCAGCAGTTTAGCGGGAGTGAATACAGATACGCAGTATTTT
CDR3 protein: CASSLAGVNTDTQYF

D gene: -
V gene: TRBV19
clone size: -
J gene: TRBJ2-7
CDR3 DNA: TGTGCCAGTAGTATCCCAGGGGCCTACGAGCAGTACTTC
CDR3 protein: CASSIPGAYEQYF

D gene: -
V gene: TRBV30
clone size: -
J gene: TRBJ2-3
CDR3 DNA: TGTGCCTGGAGTGTACCCTACTCGCGAATGATGTTT
CDR3 protein: CAWSVPYSRMMF

D gene: -
V gene: TRBV7-9
clone size: -
J gene: TRBJ1-2
CDR3 DNA: TGTGCCAGCAGCTTAGCCGGGACACCTAACTATGGCTACACCTTC
CDR3 protein: CASSLAGTPNYGYTF

D gene: -
V gene: TRBV19
clone size: few
J gene: TRBJ1-2
CDR3 DNA: TGTGCCAGTAGTATTGGGACAAGGTACGGCTATGGCTACACCTTC
CDR3 protein: CASSIGTRYGYGYTF

D gene: TRBD2
V gene: TRBV27
clone size: -
J gene: TRBJ2-5
CDR3 DNA: TGTGCCAGCAGTCCGCGGACTAGCGGGAGGGAGGAGACCCAGTACTTC
CDR3 protein: CASSPRTSGREETQYF

D gene: -
V gene: TRBV5-4
clone size: -
J gene: TRBJ2-4
CDR3 DNA: TGTGCCAGCAGTTCGGGACAAGAAGCCAAAAACATTCAGTACTTC
CDR3 protein: CASSSGQEAKNIQYF

D gene: -
V gene: TRBV5-6
clone size: -
J gene: TRBJ2-7
CDR3 DNA: TGTGCCAGCAGCGTAGCACCTCTCTCCTACGAGCAGTACTTC
CDR3 protein: CASSVAPLSYEQYF

D gene: -
V gene: TRBV7-2
clone size: few
J gene: TRBJ2-7
CDR3 DNA: TGTGCCAGCAGGAAAGCGCTGGGGGCGAACGAGCAGTACTTC
CDR3 protein: CASRKALGANEQYF

D gene: -
V gene: TRBV30
clone size: few
J gene: TRBJ2-7
CDR3 DNA: TGTGCCTGGAGTTTGGGGGGGCTAGGAGCCTACGAGCAGTACTTC
CDR3 protein: CAWSLGGLGAYEQYF

D gene: -
V gene: TRBV19
clone size: -
J gene: TRBJ1-1
CDR3 DNA: TGTGCCAGTAACCGGGGTGGCACTGAAGCTTTCTTT
CDR3 protein: CASNRGGTEAFF